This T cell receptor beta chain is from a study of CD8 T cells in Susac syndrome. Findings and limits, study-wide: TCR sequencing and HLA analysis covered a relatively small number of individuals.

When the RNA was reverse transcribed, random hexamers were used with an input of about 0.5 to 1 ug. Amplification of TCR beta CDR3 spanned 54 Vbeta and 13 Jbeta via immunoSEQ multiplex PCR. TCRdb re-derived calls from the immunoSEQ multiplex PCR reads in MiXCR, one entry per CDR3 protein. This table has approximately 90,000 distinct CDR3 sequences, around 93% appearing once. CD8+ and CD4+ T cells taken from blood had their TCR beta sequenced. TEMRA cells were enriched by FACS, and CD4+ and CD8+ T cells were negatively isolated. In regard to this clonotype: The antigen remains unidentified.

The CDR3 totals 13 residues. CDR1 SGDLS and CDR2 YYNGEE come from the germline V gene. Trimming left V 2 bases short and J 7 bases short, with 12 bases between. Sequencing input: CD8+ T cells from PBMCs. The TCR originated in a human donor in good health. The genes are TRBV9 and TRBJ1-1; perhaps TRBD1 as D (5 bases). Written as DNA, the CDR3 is TGTGCCAGCAGCGTTGGTTTGGGGGTTGAAGCTTTCTTT. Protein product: CASSVGLGVEAFF.